This T cell receptor (beta chain) appears in the sequencing data of a study of cytomegalovirus exposure and HLA in healthy donors. The PCR made use of 60 Vbeta and 13 Jbeta primers. Method: immunoSEQ multiplex PCR; TCRdb's copy keeps in-frame clones and lacks some. This sample carries about 130,000 clones, roughly 83% of them seen once, and the ten largest clones take about 2%. Sequences were obtained from PBMCs. The receptor comes from a man aged 18 to 29 in good health and CMV-seronegative.

The CDR3 region is CASSQGQNLYNSPLHF. The DNA for the CDR3 is TGCGCCAGCAGCCAGGGACAGAACCTTTATAATTCACCCCTCCACTTT. The genes are TRBV4-1 and TRBJ1-6; 7 nucleotides agree with TRBD1. The CDR3 spans 16 residues. Trimming removed 3 bases from V and 4 bases from J; junction bases left unmatched: 6. Germline loops: CDR1 MGHRA, CDR2 YSYEKL.